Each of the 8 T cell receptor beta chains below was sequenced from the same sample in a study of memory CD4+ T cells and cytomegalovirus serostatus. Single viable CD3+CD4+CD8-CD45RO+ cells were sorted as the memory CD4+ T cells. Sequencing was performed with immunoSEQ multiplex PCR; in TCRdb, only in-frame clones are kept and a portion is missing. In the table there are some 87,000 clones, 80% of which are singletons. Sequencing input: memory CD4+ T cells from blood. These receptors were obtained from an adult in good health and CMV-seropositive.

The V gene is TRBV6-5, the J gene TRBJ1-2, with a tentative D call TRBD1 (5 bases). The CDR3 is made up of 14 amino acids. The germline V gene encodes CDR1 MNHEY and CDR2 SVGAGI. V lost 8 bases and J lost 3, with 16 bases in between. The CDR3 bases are TGTGCCAGCCGCCTGGGGGGGGGACACTATGGCTACACCTTC. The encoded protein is CASRLGGGHYGYTF.

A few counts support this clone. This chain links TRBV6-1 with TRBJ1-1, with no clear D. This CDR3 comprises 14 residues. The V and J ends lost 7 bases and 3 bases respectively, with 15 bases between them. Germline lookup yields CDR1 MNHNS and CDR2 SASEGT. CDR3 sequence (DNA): TGTGCCAGCACCCTCCCTCGGCAGGACACTGAAGCTTTCTTT. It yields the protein CASTLPRQDTEAFF.

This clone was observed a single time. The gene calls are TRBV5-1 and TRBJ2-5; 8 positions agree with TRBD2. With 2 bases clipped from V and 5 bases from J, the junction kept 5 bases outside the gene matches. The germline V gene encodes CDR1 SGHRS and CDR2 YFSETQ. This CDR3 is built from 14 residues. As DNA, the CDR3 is TGCGCCAGCAGCTTAGAAGGACTAGCCGAGACCCAGTACTTC. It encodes CASSLEGLAETQYF.

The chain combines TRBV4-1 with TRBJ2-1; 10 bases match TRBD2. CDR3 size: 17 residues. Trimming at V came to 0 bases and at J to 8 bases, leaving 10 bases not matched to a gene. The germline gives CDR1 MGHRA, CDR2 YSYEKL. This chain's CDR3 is CASSQDRASGSVDEQFF. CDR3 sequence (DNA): TGCGCCAGCAGCCAAGATCGAGCTAGCGGGAGTGTGGATGAGCAGTTCTTC.

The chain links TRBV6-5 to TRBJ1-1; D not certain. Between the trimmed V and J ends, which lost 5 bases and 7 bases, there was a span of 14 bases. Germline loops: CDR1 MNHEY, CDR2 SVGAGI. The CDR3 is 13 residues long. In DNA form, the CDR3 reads TGTGCCAGCAGTCCTCGGAGCGGTCATGAAGCTTTCTTT. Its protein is CASSPRSGHEAFF.

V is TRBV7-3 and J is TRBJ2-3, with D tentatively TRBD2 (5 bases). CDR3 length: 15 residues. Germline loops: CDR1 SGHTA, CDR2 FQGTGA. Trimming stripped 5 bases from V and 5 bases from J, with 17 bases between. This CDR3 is CASSLGGGGQDTQYF. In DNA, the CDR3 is TGTGCCAGCAGCCTGGGCGGTGGAGGCCAAGATACGCAGTATTTT.

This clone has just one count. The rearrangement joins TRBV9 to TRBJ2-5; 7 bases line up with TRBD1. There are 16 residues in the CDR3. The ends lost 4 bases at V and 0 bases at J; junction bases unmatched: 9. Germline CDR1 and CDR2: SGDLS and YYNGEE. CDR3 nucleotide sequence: TGTGCCAGCAGCACCCAAGGGGGCTCGTACCAAGAGACCCAGTACTTC. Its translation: CASSTQGGSYQETQYF.

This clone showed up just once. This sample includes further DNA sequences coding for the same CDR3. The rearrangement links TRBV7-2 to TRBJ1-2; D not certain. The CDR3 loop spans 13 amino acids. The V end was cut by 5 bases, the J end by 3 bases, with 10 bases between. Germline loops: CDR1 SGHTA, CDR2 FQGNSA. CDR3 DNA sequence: TGTGCCAGCAGCCCCTATGGAGACTATGGCTACACCTTC. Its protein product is CASSPYGDYGYTF.